The 8 T cell receptor beta chains given below trace back to one sample, sequenced in a study of T cell repertoires in cytomegalovirus infection. TCRdb ran MiXCR on the reads and lists one entry per CDR3 protein. The table shows approximately 910,000 distinct CDR3 sequences, with approximately 32% occurring only once. Their cognate antigens are unknown. Sequenced material: cultured CD8+ T cells from PBMCs, taken from culture after CMV antigen stimulation. The source is a human donor in good health (CMV status not recorded). Some clones in this sample may be carry-over from other donors' samples.

The chain joins TRBV6-5 to TRBJ2-1; TRBD1 matches 7 bases. The junction had 4 bases not matched to a gene; V was cut back by 2 bases and J by 9 bases. Germline loops: CDR1 MNHEY, CDR2 SVGAGI. This CDR3 is built from 13 residues. The CDR3 reads CASSYTDRVEQFF. Here the CDR3 DNA reads TGTGCCAGCAGTTACACCGACAGGGTTGAGCAGTTCTTC.

The chain carries TRBV2 and TRBJ2-1; possible D gene TRBD2, 5 bases. Germline CDR1 SNHLY, CDR2 FYNNEI. The CDR3 has 16 residues. Between the trimmed V and J ends, which lost 1 base and 4 bases, there was a span of 14 bases. CDR3 nucleotides: TGTGCCAGCAGTGAAGAGAGGGAGATGTTTTACAATGAGCAGTTCTTC. Translation: CASSEEREMFYNEQFF.

This clonotype was recorded only once. The V call is TRBV7-3, the J call TRBJ2-1, with 13 bases lining up with TRBD2. The V gene's germline CDR1 is SGHTA and CDR2 FQGTGA. V gave up 5 bases and J gave up 7 bases; unmatched junction bases: 5. The CDR3 sequence is 15 residues long. The DNA for the CDR3 is TGTGCCAGCAGCGAGCCGGGACTAGCGGGAAATGAGCAGTTCTTC. Encoded protein: CASSEPGLAGNEQFF.

V gene TRBV5-1 combines with J gene TRBJ1-5; possibly TRBD1 for D (6 bases). Germline V CDR1 and CDR2: SGHRS, YFSETQ. The CDR3 length is 15 residues. V was clipped by 4 bases and J by 3 bases, with 14 bases between them. The CDR3 region is CASSAYTGFNQPQHF. CDR3 DNA sequence: TGCGCCAGCAGCGCCTATACAGGGTTCAATCAGCCCCAGCATTTT. Variable domain in full (rest from reference TRBV5-1 and TRBJ1-5): KAGVTQTPRYLIKTRGQQVTLSCSPISGHRSVSWYQQTPGQGLQFLFEYFSETQRNKGNFPGRFSGRQFSNSRSEMNVSTLELGDSALYLCASSAYTGFNQPQHFGDGTRLSIL.

The chain employs TRBV5-4 and TRBJ2-7, with a tentative D call TRBD2 (5 bases). Germline V gives CDR1 SGHNT, CDR2 YYREEE (reference sequence). Between the trimmed V and J ends, which lost 2 bases and 6 bases, there was a span of 12 bases. The CDR3 has 13 residues. CDR3 region: CASSLAVSSEQYF. The CDR3 DNA follows: TGTGCCAGCAGCTTAGCGGTGTCAAGCGAGCAGTACTTC.

This clonotype was counted only a few times. The chain is built from TRBV15 and TRBJ2-1; D unclear. CDR1 LNHNV and CDR2 YYDKDF come from the germline V gene (reference sequence). CDR3 length equals 15 residues. V was pared by 3 bases and J by 10 bases, with 19 bases between. CDR3 sequence: CATSSAGSPVSEQFF. In nucleotides, the CDR3 is TGTGCCACCAGCAGCGCAGGTAGCCCCGTTTCGGAGCAGTTCTTC.

The chain has TRBV11-2 and TRBJ2-1; D possibly matches TRBD1 or TRBD2 (7 bases each). There are 17 residues in the CDR3. Between the trimmed V and J ends, which lost 4 bases and 4 bases, there was a span of 20 bases. The germline V gene encodes CDR1 SGHAT and CDR2 FQNNGV. The CDR3 is CASSWGGGGGIYNEQFF. The CDR3 bases are TGTGCCAGCAGCTGGGGAGGGGGCGGGGGAATATACAATGAGCAGTTCTTC.

The chain recombines TRBV2 with TRBJ2-4; the D gene is possibly TRBD2 (6 bases). This CDR3 has 14 residues. V was cut by 1 base and J by 7 bases, with 11 bases left in between. Germline-derived CDR1 and CDR2 are SNHLY and FYNNEI. The CDR3 DNA reads TGTGCCAGCAGTGAAGTTGGCGGGATGAACATTCAGTACTTC. It is translated as CASSEVGGMNIQYF.